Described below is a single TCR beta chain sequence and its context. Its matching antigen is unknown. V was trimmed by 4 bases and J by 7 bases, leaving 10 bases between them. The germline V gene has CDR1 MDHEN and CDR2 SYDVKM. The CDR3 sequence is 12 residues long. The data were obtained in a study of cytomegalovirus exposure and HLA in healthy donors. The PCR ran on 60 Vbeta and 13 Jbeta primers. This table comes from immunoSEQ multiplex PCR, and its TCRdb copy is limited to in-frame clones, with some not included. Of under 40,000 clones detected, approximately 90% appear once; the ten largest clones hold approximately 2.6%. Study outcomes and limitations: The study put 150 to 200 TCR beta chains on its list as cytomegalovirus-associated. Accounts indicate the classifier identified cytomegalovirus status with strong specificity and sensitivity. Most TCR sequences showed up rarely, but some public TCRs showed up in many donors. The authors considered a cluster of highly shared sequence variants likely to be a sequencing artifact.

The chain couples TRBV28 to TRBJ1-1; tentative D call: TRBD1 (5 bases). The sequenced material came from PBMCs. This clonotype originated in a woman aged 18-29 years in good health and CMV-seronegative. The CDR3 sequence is CASSSQGLEAFF. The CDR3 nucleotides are TGTGCCAGCAGTTCTCAGGGTCTTGAAGCTTTCTTT.